Listed below are T cell receptor beta chains from one sample, sequenced in a study of T cells after yellow fever vaccination. One entry per CDR3 protein, called by TCRdb with MiXCR from the 5' RACE reads. The sample contains some 350,000 distinct CDR3 sequences, approximately 5.7% of which appear only once. The sample consisted of PBMCs, taken 5 days after the yellow fever booster vaccination. The origin of the receptors is a man in his thirties or forties who received the YFV17D yellow fever vaccine. Each CDR3 is given with its conserved first and last residue. The order of the fields is J gene, clone size, D gene, V gene, CDR3 protein, CDR3 DNA. The D gene is left open where the match is weak. Expanded clones get a size class; other rows say once, few or many, or leave the size out.

>TRBJ1-4|many|-|TRBV18
CASSPLAGTLHNEKLFF
TGTGCCAGCTCACCACTCGCCGGGACACTTCATAATGAAAAACTGTTTTTT
>TRBJ1-5|few|-|TRBV25-1
CASSEFKVMRPQHF
TGTGCCAGCAGTGAATTTAAGGTAATGCGGCCCCAGCATTTT
>TRBJ2-7|-|-|TRBV7-2
CASSPLGGDGQYF
TGTGCCAGCAGCCCCCTCGGAGGGGACGGGCAGTACTTC
>TRBJ1-2|few|-|TRBV30
CAWSGGIYGYTF
TGTGCCTGGAGCGGAGGGATCTATGGCTACACCTTC
>TRBJ1-1|many|-|TRBV11-2
CASTGVRRRTTF
TGTGCCAGCACTGGGGTCAGGAGGAGGACAACCTTT
>TRBJ1-1|-|TRBD1|TRBV9
CASSVGRGPPMNTEAFF
TGTGCCAGCAGCGTAGGTAGGGGGCCTCCCATGAACACTGAAGCTTTCTTT
>TRBJ2-7|few|-|TRBV20-1
CSARTAGGSYEQYF
TGCAGTGCTAGGACAGCGGGTGGATCCTACGAGCAGTACTTC
>TRBJ2-5|many|TRBD1|TRBV14
CASSQDPGTERGATQYF
TGTGCCAGCAGCCAAGACCCCGGGACAGAAAGGGGAGCGACCCAGTACTTC
>TRBJ2-5|-|-|TRBV7-2
CASSRNGVAETQYF
TGTGCCAGCAGCCGGAACGGTGTGGCAGAGACCCAGTACTTC
>TRBJ1-5|-|TRBD1|TRBV10-3
CAIGSRGEPQHF
TGTGCCATCGGCAGCAGGGGGGAGCCCCAGCATTTT
>TRBJ1-1|few|TRBD1|TRBV4-3
CASRLSGQSTEAFF
TGCGCCAGCAGGCTATCGGGACAGTCCACTGAAGCTTTCTTT
>TRBJ2-1|many|-|TRBV10-3
CAIRDPGNEQFF
TGTGCCATCAGAGACCCAGGGAATGAGCAGTTCTTC
>TRBJ2-7|-|-|TRBV5-6
CASSLAQRTYEQYF
TGTGCCAGCAGCTTGGCACAGAGGACCTACGAGCAGTACTTC
>TRBJ1-5|few|-|TRBV18
CASSTEYSNQPQHF
TGTGCCAGCTCAACGGAATATAGCAATCAGCCCCAGCATTTT
>TRBJ1-2|many|-|TRBV7-2
CASSLTGTIYGYTF
TGTGCCAGCAGCTTAACAGGAACAATCTATGGCTACACCTTC
>TRBJ1-2|-|-|TRBV7-2
CASSNHDRWGYTF
TGTGCCAGCAGCAATCATGACCGGTGGGGCTACACCTTC
>TRBJ1-2|-|-|TRBV27
CASSPRGGMGGYTF
TGTGCCAGCAGCCCCCGGGGGGGAATGGGAGGCTACACCTTC
>TRBJ2-1|-|-|TRBV29-1
CSGRDGRGEFF
TGCAGCGGCCGGGACGGAAGGGGGGAGTTCTTC
>TRBJ2-7|-|-|TRBV7-2
CASSLALGGKSSYEQYF
TGTGCCAGCAGCTTAGCGCTCGGCGGGAAAAGCTCCTACGAGCAGTACTTC
>TRBJ2-6|many|-|TRBV6-1
CASLDRTGANVLTF
TGTGCCAGCCTGGACCGGACCGGGGCCAACGTCCTGACTTTC
>TRBJ2-3|many|TRBD2|TRBV5-1
CASRPQSGNTDTQYF
TGCGCCAGCAGACCACAAAGCGGGAATACAGATACGCAGTATTTT
>TRBJ2-3|-|-|TRBV3-1
CASSQDAAADTQYF
TGTGCCAGCAGCCAAGATGCAGCTGCAGATACGCAGTATTTT
>TRBJ2-1|few|TRBD2|TRBV20-1
CSGTAGSHERGEQFF
TGCAGTGGTACAGCGGGATCTCACGAACGTGGTGAGCAGTTCTTC
>TRBJ2-7|many|-|TRBV29-1
CSVVLLGRGEQYF
TGCAGCGTTGTTTTACTGGGTAGGGGGGAGCAGTACTTC
>TRBJ2-3|few|TRBD2|TRBV29-1
CSVVAGAGPDTQYF
TGCAGCGTAGTAGCGGGAGCTGGGCCAGATACGCAGTATTTT
>TRBJ2-7|many|TRBD2|TRBV20-1
CSARPQREYYEQYF
TGCAGTGCTCGCCCCCAGCGGGAGTATTACGAGCAGTACTTC
>TRBJ2-1|few|TRBD1|TRBV4-3
CASSQLSRDRDPYNEQFF
TGCGCCAGCAGCCAACTCAGCCGGGACAGGGATCCCTACAATGAGCAGTTCTTC
>TRBJ2-5|-|-|TRBV11-2
CASTPGPVVGGETQYF
TGTGCCAGCACCCCGGGACCCGTCGTCGGGGGCGAGACCCAGTACTTC
>TRBJ1-1|-|-|TRBV28
CASSLRGSRLRVSEAFF
TGTGCCAGCAGTTTACGGGGGTCTCGGCTGAGAGTCTCTGAAGCTTTCTTT
>TRBJ2-5|few|-|TRBV11-2
CASSLDLATQETQYF
TGTGCCAGCAGCTTAGACCTAGCCACCCAAGAGACCCAGTACTTC
>TRBJ1-6|-|TRBD1|TRBV6-6
CASTGGRSPLHF
TGTGCCAGCACAGGGGGGAGATCACCCCTCCACTTT
>TRBJ2-7|-|-|TRBV7-2
CASSLAQHVSYEQYF
TGTGCCAGCAGCTTAGCGCAACACGTCTCCTACGAGCAGTACTTC
>TRBJ2-7|many|TRBD2|TRBV20-1
CSATGLSTYEQYF
TGCAGTGCTACGGGACTATCCACCTACGAGCAGTACTTC
>TRBJ2-3|-|TRBD2|TRBV20-1
CSARDILPSGNTDTQYF
TGCAGTGCTAGAGATATCTTGCCTAGCGGGAACACAGATACGCAGTATTTT
>TRBJ2-1|-|TRBD2|TRBV5-1
CASSLKGSGRLEQFF
TGCGCCAGCAGCTTGAAGGGTAGCGGGAGACTTGAGCAGTTCTTC
>TRBJ2-7|-|-|TRBV4-3
CASSQDSPRLVFHEQYF
TGCGCCAGCAGCCAAGATTCGCCCCGCCTAGTATTCCACGAGCAGTACTTC
>TRBJ1-2|many|-|TRBV15
CATSAGNTARDGYTF
TGTGCCACCAGCGCGGGGAACACAGCCCGTGACGGCTACACCTTC
>TRBJ1-1|few|-|TRBV7-2
CASSLEVMMNTEAFF
TGTGCCAGCAGCTTAGAAGTGATGATGAACACTGAAGCTTTCTTT
>TRBJ2-2|-|-|TRBV5-4
CASSPEGNTGELFF
TGTGCCAGCAGCCCGGAGGGAAACACCGGGGAGCTGTTTTTT
>TRBJ2-1|-|TRBD2|TRBV11-2
CASSLLPEGGRVGDYNEQFF
TGTGCCAGCAGCTTACTACCAGAGGGCGGGAGAGTGGGTGACTACAATGAGCAGTTCTTC
>TRBJ2-1|few|TRBD2|TRBV20-1
CSARSRREKYNEQFF
TGCAGTGCTAGGTCCAGGCGGGAGAAGTACAATGAGCAGTTCTTC
>TRBJ2-5|few|TRBD2|TRBV20-1
CSAKIGTSDDETQYF
TGCAGTGCTAAGATCGGGACTAGCGATGACGAGACCCAGTACTTC
>TRBJ2-5|few|-|TRBV20-1
CSASLGKETQYF
TGCAGTGCTAGTCTGGGCAAAGAGACCCAGTACTTC